These T cell receptor beta chains were read from a single sample in a study of CD8 T cells in Susac syndrome. TCRdb re-called the immunoSEQ multiplex PCR reads with MiXCR, one entry per CDR3 protein. The sample lists around 170,000 distinct CDR3 sequences, 85% to 95% occurring once. Source material: CD4+ T cells from PBMCs. The receptors derive from a human donor with Susac syndrome. The CDR3 runs from the conserved cysteine through the conserved F or W. The order of the fields is clone size, D gene, J gene, CDR3 length, V gene, CDR3 protein, CDR3 DNA. D genes are given only for firm matches. The size of a clone is reported for some rows only, either as once, few or many, or as a class for expanded clones.

NA,NA,TRBJ2-6,15,TRBV12-3/TRBV12-4,CASSLANSGANVLTF,TGTGCCAGCAGTCTCGCAAACTCTGGGGCCAACGTCCTGACTTTC
once,NA,TRBJ2-5,12,TRBV3-1,CASSPAGPTKYF,TGTGCCAGCAGCCCGGCCGGACCAACTAAGTACTTC
NA,NA,TRBJ1-4,13,TRBV20-1,CSAKTDTGEKLFF,TGCAGTGCTAAGACAGATACCGGGGAAAAACTGTTTTTT
NA,TRBD1,TRBJ2-3,16,TRBV11-2,CASSLAGTGYTDTQYF,TGTGCCAGCAGCTTAGCTGGGACAGGTTACACAGATACGCAGTATTTT
NA,NA,TRBJ1-6,13,TRBV10-2,CASSPGTNSPLHF,TGCGCCAGCAGCCCCGGCACTAATTCACCCCTCCACTTT
once,TRBD2,TRBJ2-1,15,TRBV6-5,CASNSWSGGTNEQFF,TGTGCCAGCAATTCATGGAGCGGGGGGACCAATGAGCAGTTCTTC
NA,NA,TRBJ2-2,14,TRBV7-2,CASSSYRDSGELFF,TGTGCCAGCAGCTCCTACAGGGATTCCGGGGAGCTGTTTTTT
NA,TRBD1,TRBJ1-2,15,TRBV5-4,CASSPAPGQFIVDTF,TGTGCCAGCAGCCCCGCACCGGGACAGTTTATAGTTGACACCTTC
NA,NA,TRBJ1-1,13,TRBV29-1,CSVGTGPLTEAFF,TGCAGCGTTGGTACAGGGCCGCTCACTGAAGCTTTCTTT
once,NA,TRBJ2-7,13,TRBV7-2,CVEKDPISYEQYF,TGTGTCGAGAAGGACCCCATCTCCTACGAGCAGTACTTC
NA,TRBD2,TRBJ2-5,16,TRBV7-6,CASSPRTSTKGETQYF,TGTGCCAGCAGCCCTCGGACTAGTACTAAGGGAGAGACCCAGTACTTC
NA,NA,TRBJ2-7,13,TRBV15,CATSIGTSYEQYF,TGTGCCACCAGCATAGGGACCTCCTACGAGCAGTACTTC
NA,NA,TRBJ2-5,13,TRBV7-2,CASSIRTGETQYF,TGTGCCAGCAGTATCCGGACGGGTGAGACCCAGTACTTC
NA,NA,TRBJ2-1,15,TRBV11-2,CASSLTQTSYNEQFF,TGTGCCAGCAGCTTAACACAGACATCCTACAATGAGCAGTTCTTC
NA,NA,TRBJ1-1,13,TRBV5-1,CASSSTGSTEAFF,TGCGCCAGCAGCTCCACAGGGAGTACTGAAGCTTTCTTT
once,TRBD1,TRBJ2-5,15,TRBV3-1,CASSQDGQGVETQYF,TGTGCCAGCAGCCAAGATGGGCAGGGGGTCGAGACCCAGTACTTC
NA,TRBD2,TRBJ2-1,17,TRBV29-1,CSVENLLLAGDHNEQFF,TGCAGCGTTGAGAACCTTTTACTAGCGGGGGATCACAATGAGCAGTTCTTC
NA,TRBD1,TRBJ2-1,15,TRBV5-1,CASSGQGSAYNEQFF,TGCGCCAGCAGCGGACAGGGAAGTGCCTACAATGAGCAGTTCTTC
NA,TRBD2,TRBJ2-7,15,TRBV12-3/TRBV12-4,CASSRGASGTYEQYF,TGTGCCAGCAGTAGGGGAGCTAGCGGGACCTACGAGCAGTACTTC
few,NA,TRBJ2-2,11,TRBV6-2/TRBV6-3,CASSYIGELFF,TGTGCCAGCAGTTATATCGGGGAGCTGTTTTTT
NA,NA,TRBJ2-7,14,TRBV5-1,CASSLAQGLYEQYF,TGCGCCAGCAGCTTGGCCCAGGGGCTCTACGAGCAGTACTTC
NA,NA,TRBJ2-1,16,TRBV9,CASSVAGQGKGNEQFF,TGTGCCAGCAGCGTAGCTGGGCAGGGGAAAGGGAATGAGCAGTTCTTC
NA,TRBD2,TRBJ2-7,15,TRBV6-5,CASRDLAGGPHEQYF,TGTGCCAGCAGGGACCTAGCGGGGGGGCCCCACGAGCAGTACTTC
NA,TRBD2,TRBJ2-3,15,TRBV7-2,CASSSGGKRTDTQYF,TGTGCCAGCAGCTCGGGGGGGAAACGCACAGATACGCAGTATTTT
NA,TRBD2,TRBJ2-1,15,TRBV3-1,CASSQDVGGVDEQFF,TGTGCCAGCAGCCAAGATGTGGGGGGGGTGGATGAGCAGTTCTTC
NA,NA,TRBJ1-1,13,TRBV30,CAWRTDMNTEAFF,TGTGCCTGGAGAACCGATATGAACACTGAAGCTTTCTTT
NA,NA,TRBJ2-1,16,TRBV4-1,CASSPGTNQNYNEQFF,TGCGCCAGCAGTCCCGGGACCAACCAGAACTACAATGAGCAGTTCTTC
once,TRBD1,TRBJ1-1,14,TRBV9,CASSAGTDRTEAFF,TGTGCCAGCAGCGCTGGGACAGACAGGACTGAAGCTTTCTTT
NA,TRBD2,TRBJ2-7,14,TRBV28,CASSLRGGWYEQYF,TGTGCCAGCAGTTTGCGCGGGGGGTGGTACGAGCAGTACTTC
NA,TRBD1,TRBJ1-3,15,TRBV7-9,CASSRDRGSGNTIYF,TGTGCCAGCAGCCGGGACAGGGGATCTGGAAACACCATATATTTT
NA,TRBD1,TRBJ1-4,15,TRBV29-1,CSVGAGTGSNEKLFF,TGCAGCGTTGGGGCCGGGACAGGGTCTAATGAAAAACTGTTTTTT
NA,TRBD1,TRBJ2-1,13,TRBV15,CATSSLQTGAWFF,TGTGCCACCAGCAGCCTCCAGACAGGGGCTTGGTTCTTC
NA,NA,TRBJ2-5,16,TRBV13,CASSQTPGLPQETQYF,TGTGCCAGCAGCCAAACCCCGGGACTCCCGCAAGAGACCCAGTACTTC
NA,TRBD1,TRBJ1-1,13,TRBV5-4,CACRGRGEVEAFF,TGTGCCTGCAGGGGGCGGGGTGAGGTTGAAGCTTTCTTT
NA,NA,TRBJ2-1,13,TRBV6-2/TRBV6-3,CASSYSSRGERFF,TGTGCCAGCAGTTACTCGAGCAGAGGAGAGCGGTTCTTC
NA,TRBD2,TRBJ2-1,17,TRBV5-4,CASSLRSGGATYNEQFF,TGTGCCAGCAGCTTGCGGAGCGGGGGGGCCACCTACAATGAGCAGTTCTTC
NA,NA,TRBJ1-2,16,TRBV21-1,CASSKEVGDLDYGYTF,TGTGCCAGCAGCAAAGAAGTTGGAGACCTAGACTATGGCTACACCTTC
NA,NA,TRBJ2-3,13,TRBV6-5,CASSLPGTDTQYF,TGTGCCAGCAGTCTTCCAGGCACAGATACGCAGTATTTT
NA,NA,TRBJ1-5,16,TRBV6-5,CASSSVRGGSNQPQHF,TGTGCCAGCAGTTCGGTAAGGGGGGGAAGCAATCAGCCCCAGCATTTT
NA,NA,TRBJ2-7,13,TRBV4-3,CASSQYRGYEQYF,TGCGCCAGCAGCCAATATAGGGGCTACGAGCAGTACTTC
NA,NA,TRBJ2-7,14,TRBV2,CASSEGTNQYEQYF,TGTGCCAGCAGTGAAGGGACGAATCAATACGAGCAGTACTTC
NA,NA,TRBJ2-7,14,TRBV9,CASSIDQGFNEQYF,TGTGCCAGCAGCATCGACCAGGGGTTCAACGAGCAGTACTTC
NA,NA,TRBJ2-7,13,TRBV7-9,CASSLVGTGEQYF,TGTGCCAGCAGCTTAGTGGGAACTGGCGAGCAGTACTTC
NA,NA,TRBJ1-2,17,TRBV6-4,CASSDSAGALRVYGYTF,TGTGCCAGCAGTGACTCGGCGGGGGCCCTACGCGTCTATGGCTACACCTTC
NA,NA,TRBJ1-1,14,TRBV5-1,CASSLGFRDTEAFF,TGCGCCAGCAGCTTGGGGTTCCGGGACACTGAAGCTTTCTTT
NA,TRBD1,TRBJ2-3,12,TRBV29-1,CSARQGADTQYF,TGCAGCGCCCGACAGGGGGCAGATACGCAGTATTTT
NA,NA,TRBJ2-5,14,TRBV5-1,CASSDTQGQETQYF,TGCGCCAGCAGCGACACCCAGGGGCAGGAGACCCAGTACTTC
NA,TRBD1,TRBJ2-3,17,TRBV6-1,CASTRTGTGGQADTQYF,TGTGCCAGCACCCGAACCGGGACAGGGGGTCAGGCAGATACGCAGTATTTT
NA,TRBD2,TRBJ2-5,14,TRBV7-2,CASSLGLAGNTQYF,TGTGCCAGCAGCTTAGGGCTAGCGGGGAACACCCAGTACTTC
NA,TRBD1,TRBJ1-6,17,TRBV4-3,CASSQGLQGANNSPLHF,TGCGCCAGCAGCCAAGGCCTACAGGGGGCGAATAATTCACCCCTCCACTTT
NA,TRBD1,TRBJ1-4,17,TRBV6-1,CASSRSPPGQGVEKLFF,TGTGCCAGCAGCCGCTCCCCACCGGGACAGGGGGTTGAAAAACTGTTTTTT
NA,NA,TRBJ2-5,14,TRBV2,CASTFRLGGETQYF,TGTGCCAGCACCTTTAGGTTGGGCGGGGAGACCCAGTACTTC
once,NA,TRBJ1-6,12,TRBV3-1,CAVGLGNSPLHF,TGTGCAGTGGGCCTCGGGAATTCACCCCTCCACTTT
NA,NA,TRBJ2-7,13,TRBV7-2,CASSLAGGREQYF,TGTGCCAGCAGCTTAGCGGGGGGGCGAGAGCAGTACTTC
NA,TRBD2,TRBJ2-7,16,TRBV7-9,CASSLVPGGSSYEQYF,TGTGCCAGCAGCTTAGTCCCGGGGGGAAGCTCCTACGAGCAGTACTTC